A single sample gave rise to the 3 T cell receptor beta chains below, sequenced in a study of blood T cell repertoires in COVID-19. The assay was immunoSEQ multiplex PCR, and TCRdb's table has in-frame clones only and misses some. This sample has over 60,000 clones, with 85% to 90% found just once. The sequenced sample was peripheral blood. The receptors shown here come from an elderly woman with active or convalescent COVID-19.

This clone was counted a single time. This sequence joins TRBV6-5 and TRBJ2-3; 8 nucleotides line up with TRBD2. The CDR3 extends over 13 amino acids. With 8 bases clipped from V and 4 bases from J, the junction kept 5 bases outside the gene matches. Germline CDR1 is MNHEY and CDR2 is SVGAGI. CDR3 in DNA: TGTGCCAGCCTCCGGCGGGGGGCAGATACGCAGTATTTT. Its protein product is CASLRRGADTQYF.

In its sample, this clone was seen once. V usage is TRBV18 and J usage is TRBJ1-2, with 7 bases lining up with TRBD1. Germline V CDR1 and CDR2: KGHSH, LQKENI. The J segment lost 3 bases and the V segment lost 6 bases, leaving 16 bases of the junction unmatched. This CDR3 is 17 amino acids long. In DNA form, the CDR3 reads TGTGCCAGCTCTAGGAACTTAGACCCGGGACAGTACTATGGCTACACCTTC. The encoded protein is CASSRNLDPGQYYGYTF. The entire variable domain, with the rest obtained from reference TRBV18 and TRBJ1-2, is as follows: NAGVMQNPRHLVRRRGQEARLRCSPMKGHSHVYWYRQLPEEGLKFMVYLQKENIIDESGMPKERFSAEFPKEGPSILRIQQVVRGDSAAYFCASSRNLDPGQYYGYTFGSGTRLTVV.

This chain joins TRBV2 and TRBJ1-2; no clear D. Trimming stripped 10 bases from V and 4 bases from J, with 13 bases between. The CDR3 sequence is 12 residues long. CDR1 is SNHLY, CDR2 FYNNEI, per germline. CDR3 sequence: CAIPPGSYGYTF. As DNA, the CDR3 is TGTGCCATCCCGCCTGGTAGCTATGGCTACACCTTC. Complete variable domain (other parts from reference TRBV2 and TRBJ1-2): EPEVTQTPSHQVTQMGQEVILRCVPISNHLYFYWYRQILGQKVEFLVSFYNNEISEKSEIFDDQFSVERPDGSNFTLKIRSTKLEDSAMYFCAIPPGSYGYTFGSGTRLTVV.